What follows are 17 T cell receptor beta chains derived from one specimen sequenced in a study of CD8 T cells in Susac syndrome. RNA in amounts of about 0.5 to 1 ug was reverse transcribed with random hexamers. TCRdb reanalysed the immunoSEQ multiplex PCR reads using MiXCR and keeps one entry per CDR3 protein. The table shows about 250,000 distinct CDR3 sequences, with 90% to 95% occurring only once. Sequences were obtained from CD4+ T cells from PBMCs. These receptors all stem from a human donor with multiple sclerosis.

This clonotype appeared a single time. The V gene is TRBV12-3 or TRBV12-4, the J gene TRBJ1-5; D perhaps matches TRBD1 (6 bases). V lost 2 bases, J lost 3 bases, and 11 bases lay in between. CDR3 length equals 15 residues. The CDR3 spells CASSLSGGANQPQHF. For the CDR3, the DNA is TGTGCCAGCAGTTTATCCGGGGGGGCCAATCAGCCCCAGCATTTT.

The chain employs TRBV4-1 and TRBJ2-4; D remains unclear. The CDR3 totals 12 residues. The V end lost 1 base, the J end lost 8 bases, and 6 bases lay between the germline ends. From germline, CDR1 is MGHRA and CDR2 YSYEKL. The DNA of the CDR3 is TGCGCCAGCAGCCAAGTTATGGACATTCAGTACTTC. It is translated as CASSQVMDIQYF.

The count of this clonotype is one. This chain links TRBV30 with TRBJ2-7; TRBD1 matches at 7 bases. The V gene end was trimmed by 8 bases and the J gene end by 0 bases; junction bases not matched to a gene: 4. The germline V gene encodes CDR1 GTSNPN and CDR2 SVGIG (reference sequence). The length of the CDR3 is 12 residues. In DNA, the CDR3 is TGTGCCGGGACAGAAAGCTCCTACGAGCAGTACTTC. Translated, it gives CAGTESSYEQYF.

The chain employs TRBV25-1 and TRBJ2-5, with D maybe TRBD1 (5 bases). Per germline, CDR1 MGHDK and CDR2 SYGVNS. The CDR3 runs 16 residues. Trimming took 5 bases from V and 1 from J, leaving 17 bases between them. CDR3: CASSSPGRVFQETQYF. For the CDR3, the DNA is TGTGCCAGCAGTTCCCCAGGCAGGGTATTCCAAGAGACCCAGTACTTC. Full variable domain (rest looked up from reference TRBV25-1 and TRBJ2-5): EADIYQTPRYLVIGTGKKITLECSQTMGHDKMYWYQQDPGMELHLIHYSYGVNSTEKGDLSSESTVSRIRTEHFPLTLESARPSHTSQYLCASSSPGRVFQETQYFGPGTRLLVL.

The chain couples TRBV18 to TRBJ2-5, with a possible D match to TRBD2 (5 bases). Germline V gene lookup returns CDR1 KGHSH and CDR2 LQKENI. V was shortened by 5 bases and J by 4 bases, with 17 bases between the two germline ends. This CDR3 contains 15 residues. CDR3 in amino acids: CASSSPGGFRETQYF. Here the CDR3 DNA reads TGTGCCAGCTCATCCCCCGGCGGGTTTCGAGAGACCCAGTACTTC. Combining the CDR3 with reference TRBV18 and TRBJ2-5 gives the whole variable domain NAGVMQNPRHLVRRRGQEARLRCSPMKGHSHVYWYRQLPEEGLKFMVYLQKENIIDESGMPKERFSAEFPKEGPSILRIQQVVRGDSAAYFCASSSPGGFRETQYFGPGTRLLVL.

The chain has TRBV27 and TRBJ2-3; D may be TRBD2 (6 bases). Germline V lookup: CDR1 MNHEY, CDR2 SMNVEV (reference sequence). The CDR3 spans 17 residues. V was shortened by 6 bases and J by 2 bases, with 21 bases between the two germline ends. This chain's CDR3 is CASRQWAGTLITDTQYF. CDR3 in DNA: TGTGCCAGCAGACAATGGGCCGGGACTCTGATCACAGATACGCAGTATTTT.

Here the CDR3 DNA reads TGTGCCAGCAGCGATCTAACAGATACGCAGTATTTT. It translates to CASSDLTDTQYF. The chain uses TRBV3-1 and TRBJ2-3; D not resolved. The germline V and J ends were trimmed by 5 bases and 3 bases, with 6 bases remaining between them. The CDR3 is made up of 12 amino acids. Germline V gives CDR1 LGHDT, CDR2 YNNKEL (reference sequence).

The chain combines TRBV5-1 with TRBJ2-7; possibly TRBD1 for D (5 bases). This CDR3 contains 14 residues. With 5 bases removed from V and 2 bases from J, the gap between germline ends came to 14 bases. From germline, CDR1 is SGHRS and CDR2 YFSETQ. The CDR3 nucleotides read TGCGCCAGCAGATGGCACAGGACCCCCTACGAGCAGTACTTC. It encodes CASRWHRTPYEQYF.

This clonotype came up a few times. The chain links TRBV24-1 to TRBJ2-5, with D uncertain. Trimming removed 4 bases at V and 4 bases at J, with 3 bases between. Per the germline V gene, CDR1 is KGHDR and CDR2 is SFDVKD. This CDR3 is built from 11 residues. The CDR3 DNA reads as TGTGCCACCAGTGAGGGAGAGACCCAGTACTTC. This translates into CATSEGETQYF.

The V gene is TRBV7-2, the J gene TRBJ2-5; 9 bases agree with TRBD2. Germline V CDR1 and CDR2: SGHTA, FQGNSA. The CDR3 has 15 residues. With 5 bases clipped from V and 4 bases from J, the junction kept 8 bases outside the gene matches. The CDR3 spells CASSRGLALSETQYF. DNA for the CDR3: TGTGCCAGCAGCAGGGGACTAGCATTGTCAGAGACCCAGTACTTC.

This clonotype was counted only a few times. The genes are TRBV20-1 and TRBJ1-5; possibly TRBD1 for D (6 bases). The CDR3 runs to 13 residues. Trimming shortened V by 3 bases and J by 5 bases, and 11 bases separated the two germline ends. Germline V gives CDR1 DFQATT, CDR2 SNEGSKA (reference sequence). The CDR3 DNA reads TGCAGTGCTAGTGTACAGGGTGATCAGCCCCAGCATTTT. Translated, it gives CSASVQGDQPQHF.

J is TRBJ2-2 and V is TRBV28; D perhaps matches TRBD1 (6 bases). This CDR3 has 15 amino acids. The V and J ends lost 3 bases and 5 bases respectively, with 13 bases between them. Looked up from germline, CDR1 is MDHEN and CDR2 is SYDVKM. The CDR3 region is CASSLAGVLTGELFF. In DNA, the CDR3 is TGTGCCAGCAGTTTGGCAGGGGTACTGACCGGGGAGCTGTTTTTT.

This clonotype was detected only once. This rearrangement joins TRBV27 to TRBJ1-5; TRBD1 might be the D (5 bases). V lost 8 bases and J lost 7, with 12 bases in between. Germline V gene data show CDR1 as MNHEY and CDR2 as SMNVEV (reference sequence). This CDR3 comprises 12 residues. The CDR3 DNA is TGTGCCAGCCGGTCCGGGGGGCAGCCCCAGCATTTT. Residues: CASRSGGQPQHF.

V is TRBV24-1 and J is TRBJ2-1, with D hard to call. The CDR3 contains 14 residues. Trimming took 5 bases from V and 7 from J, leaving 14 bases between them. Germline loops: CDR1 KGHDR, CDR2 SFDVKD. CDR3: CATSVAPRPNEQFF. The CDR3 DNA follows: TGTGCCACCAGTGTCGCACCCCGGCCGAATGAGCAGTTCTTC.

This CDR3 is CASSQVFGRRNQPQHF. The CDR3 bases are TGCGCCAGCAGCCAAGTTTTCGGACGGAGAAATCAGCCCCAGCATTTT. V usage is TRBV4-1 and J usage is TRBJ1-5; D gene unclear. V was cut by 1 base and J by 4 bases, with 14 bases left in between. This CDR3 has 16 residues. Germline-derived CDR1 and CDR2 are MGHRA and YSYEKL.

V is TRBV6-5 and J is TRBJ1-2, with 7 bases that match TRBD1. Germline CDR1 reads MNHEY; CDR2 reads SVGAGI. This CDR3 contains 12 residues. V gave up 8 bases and J gave up 5 bases; unmatched junction bases: 5. The CDR3 loop reads CASGQGGYGYTF. The CDR3 DNA reads TGTGCCAGCGGCCAGGGGGGATATGGCTACACCTTC.

The chain uses TRBV30 and TRBJ1-1; TRBD1 is a possible D gene (6 bases). The germline gives CDR1 GTSNPN, CDR2 SVGIG (reference sequence). There are 16 residues in the CDR3. Trimming left V 2 bases short and J 5 bases short, with 21 bases between. The CDR3, as DNA: TGTGCCTGGAGTCCGGGGGGGGCGGATTTTGGGACTGAAGCTTTCTTT. Translating it yields CAWSPGGADFGTEAFF.